Listed here are 18 T cell receptor beta chains from one sample, sequenced in a study of prognosis after radiotherapy for stage I lung cancer. Two-round multiplex PCR amplified TCR beta CDR3 from genomic DNA. Round one of PCR was performed, and it used primers specific to each TRBV and TRBJ gene. TCRdb recomputed calls from the multiplex PCR reads with MiXCR, one row per CDR3 protein. Of fewer than 65,000 distinct CDR3 sequences in the sample, 30% to 40% were seen once. Material: PBMCs, obtained before or after stereotactic body radiation therapy (not recorded which). The origin of the receptors is a donor over 45 with non-small cell lung cancer.

This sequence joins TRBV2 and TRBJ1-2; D unclear. Trimming shortened V by 7 bases and J by 8 bases, and 20 bases separated the two germline ends. Germline V CDR1 and CDR2: SNHLY, FYNNEI. The CDR3 covers 14 residues. The CDR3: CASINGGLSKGYTF. DNA for the CDR3: TGTGCCAGCATTAACGGTGGGCTCTCGAAGGGCTACACCTTC.

Worth noting for this clonotype: This clone may be a read error of a much larger clone one base away. The V call is TRBV5-4, the J call TRBJ2-7; perhaps TRBD2 as D (5 bases). This CDR3 region has 15 residues. Trimming took off 4 bases at V and 7 bases at J, with 21 bases between the two ends. Per germline, CDR1 SGHNT and CDR2 YYREEE (reference sequence). The chain's CDR3 is CASSLEVAAFPEQYF. As DNA, the CDR3 is TGTGCCAGCAGCCTGGAGGTGGCAGCCTTCCCGGAGCAGTACTTC. Together with reference TRBV5-4 and TRBJ2-7, the CDR3 gives the full variable domain: ETGVTQSPTHLIKTRGQQVTLRCSSQSGHNTVSWYQQALGQGPQFIFQYYREEENGRGNFPPRFSGLQFPNYSSELNVNALELDDSALYLCASSLEVAAFPEQYFGPGTRLTVT.

This clonotype was counted once. Being one base from a much bigger clone, this may be a read error. The V gene is TRBV10-2, the J gene TRBJ2-7, with a weak D call TRBD2 (5 bases). The ends were cut back, 10 bases at V and 6 bases at J, with 16 bases in the middle. Germline V CDR1 and CDR2: WSHSY, SAAADI. There are 12 residues in the CDR3. This chain's CDR3 is CANCNRTCEQYF. The CDR3 DNA reads as TGCGCCAACTGTAATCGGACTTGCGAGCAGTACTTC.

This clonotype was recorded at least ten times. The rearrangement joins TRBV7-9 to TRBJ1-2; no definite D call. The CDR3 runs to 14 residues. V dropped 1 base and J dropped 7 bases, with 13 bases sitting between them. Germline loops: CDR1 SEHNR, CDR2 FQNEAQ (reference sequence). The CDR3 loop reads CASSLEVTRGGYTF. The CDR3, as DNA: TGTGCCAGCAGCTTAGAGGTTACCAGAGGTGGCTACACCTTC.

In its sample, this clonotype was seen many times. The DNA of the CDR3 is TGTGCCTGGAGGTCAGGGGGCCCCCTCACCGGGGAGCTGTTTTTT. It is translated as CAWRSGGPLTGELFF. The chain links TRBV30 to TRBJ2-2; 8 bases agree with TRBD1. Germline V CDR1 and CDR2: GTSNPN, SVGIG (reference sequence). V trimming: 3 bases; J trimming: 4 bases; junction bases outside the gene matches: 7. CDR3 length: 15 residues.

This clonotype was counted ten times or more. The rearrangement joins TRBV30 to TRBJ2-1; 10 bases are shared with TRBD2. The J segment lost 3 bases and the V segment lost 8 bases, leaving 10 bases of the junction unmatched. Germline V gene lookup returns CDR1 GTSNPN and CDR2 SVGIG (reference sequence). The CDR3 runs to 15 residues. CDR3 region: CAVPKTSGNYNEQFF. The CDR3 bases are TGTGCCGTTCCCAAAACTAGCGGGAACTACAATGAGCAGTTCTTC.

This clonotype was picked up many times. The chain employs TRBV6-1 and TRBJ1-6; 8 bases agree with TRBD1. Germline trimming cut 6 bases from V and 6 bases from J; bases unmatched to any gene: 4. The CDR3 spans 14 residues. Germline CDR1 is MNHNS and CDR2 is SASEGT. The CDR3: CASRFTGGNSPLHF. DNA for the CDR3: TGTGCCAGCAGGTTCACAGGGGGTAATTCACCCCTCCACTTT.

This clonotype was seen repeatedly, ten times or more. The chain has TRBV30 and TRBJ2-1; D is perhaps TRBD1 (5 bases). V lost 0 bases to trimming and J lost 8 bases, with 11 bases between them. This CDR3 region has 13 residues. The germline gives CDR1 GTSNPN, CDR2 SVGIG (reference sequence). CDR3 bases: TGTGCCTGGAGTGTATTTTGGGGCGATGAGCAGTTCTTC. It codes for CAWSVFWGDEQFF.

This clonotype came up many times. The chain is built from TRBV5-1 and TRBJ1-1, with 7 bases aligning to TRBD1. V was pared by 1 base and J by 0 bases, with 6 bases of the junction left unmatched. CDR1 is SGHRS and CDR2 is YFSETQ in the germline V gene. The CDR3 has 16 residues. The CDR3 spells CASSLRAGGLNTEAFF. CDR3 coding DNA: TGCGCCAGCAGCTTGAGGGCAGGGGGGCTGAACACTGAAGCTTTCTTT.

This clonotype showed up many times. The chain combines TRBV5-1 with TRBJ2-5; D gene unclear. The length of the CDR3 is 13 residues. Trimming pared 0 bases from V and 2 bases from J, leaving 5 bases between. The germline V gene has CDR1 SGHRS and CDR2 YFSETQ. The CDR3 nucleotides are TGCGCCAGCAGCTTGGGAGCGCAAGAGACCCAGTACTTC. Amino acids: CASSLGAQETQYF.

The J gene is TRBJ2-3, the V gene TRBV19; unclear D gene. This CDR3 comprises 14 residues. V lost 5 bases, J lost 7 bases, and 16 bases lay in between. Germline CDR1 and CDR2: LNHDA and SQIVND (reference sequence). This CDR3 reads CASSSSVSSNTQYF. CDR3 DNA sequence: TGTGCCAGTAGTTCTAGTGTGAGCTCTAATACGCAGTATTTT.

The V call is TRBV24-1, the J call TRBJ2-2; TRBD2 might be the D (6 bases). Germline CDR1 is KGHDR and CDR2 is SFDVKD. V lost 9 bases and J 11 bases, leaving 21 bases between the germline ends. This CDR3 comprises 14 residues. CDR3 loop: CATSGGISNGELFF. CDR3 nucleotides: TGTGCCACCTCTGGCGGGATAAGTAACGGTGAGCTGTTTTTT.

The CDR3 sequence is CASSFGGGSSYGYTF. CDR3 nucleotide sequence: TGTGCCAGCAGCTTTGGGGGGGGCTCGAGCTATGGCTACACCTTC. The V call is TRBV11-2, the J call TRBJ1-2; D perhaps matches TRBD1 (6 bases). This CDR3 spans 15 amino acids. The V gene's germline CDR1 is SGHAT and CDR2 FQNNGV. V lost 3 bases to trimming and J lost 4 bases, with 15 bases between them.

This clonotype was seen at least ten times. The chain joins TRBV6-2 or TRBV6-3 to TRBJ2-1; no firm D call. Trimming stripped 2 bases from V and 7 bases from J, with 9 bases between. Germline V gene sequence: CDR1 MNHEY, CDR2 SVGEGT. The CDR3 extends over 13 amino acids. The CDR3 nucleotides read TGTGCCAGCAGTTACCTCCTTGAGAATGAGCAGTTCTTC. It translates to CASSYLLENEQFF.

With respect to this clonotype: A read error may produce the germline difference seen at one junction end. J is TRBJ2-7 and V is TRBV5-1, with D perhaps TRBD1 (6 bases). The CDR3 totals 14 residues. Germline-derived CDR1 and CDR2 are SGHRS and YFSETQ. This chain's CDR3 is CASSRIQGNYERYF. Here the CDR3 DNA reads TGCGCCAGCAGCCGCATCCAGGGGAACTACGAGCGGTACTTC.

V gene TRBV30 combines with J gene TRBJ2-1; D may be TRBD2 (7 bases). Trimming cost V 4 bases and J 2 bases, with 12 bases left between them. This CDR3 contains 14 residues. Germline V gene data show CDR1 as GTSNPN and CDR2 as SVGIG (reference sequence). The DNA for the CDR3 is TGTGCCTGGAATGCGGGGGCTACCTACAATGAGCAGTTCTTC. Amino acid sequence: CAWNAGATYNEQFF. The full variable domain, in which reference TRBV30 and TRBJ2-1 provide the parts outside the CDR3, is SQTIHQWPATLVQPVGSPLSLECTVEGTSNPNLYWYRQAAGRGLQLLFYSVGIGQISSEVPQNLSASRPQDRQFILSSKKLLLSDSGFYLCAWNAGATYNEQFFGPGTRLTVL.

In its sample, this clonotype is medium-sized. The chain is built from TRBV6-2 or TRBV6-3 and TRBJ1-3; weak D call: TRBD1 (5 bases). The V and J ends lost 8 bases and 4 bases respectively, with 18 bases between them. This CDR3 spans 15 amino acids. Germline V gene sequence: CDR1 MNHEY, CDR2 SVGEGT. The CDR3 DNA reads as TGTGCCAGCCCCAGCGGGGCATCGCCAGGAAACACCATATATTTT. Its protein is CASPSGASPGNTIYF.

Notes on this clonotype: Germline and junction disagree at one end, which may indicate a read error. This chain uses TRBV12-3 or TRBV12-4 with TRBJ2-1; D possibly uses TRBD1 or TRBD2 (7 bases each). The CDR3 contains 19 residues. The CDR3 DNA reads as TGTGCCAGCATCCCCTTGCTGGGTCAGGGGGGGAGTTCATACAATGAACAGTTCTTC. Its translation is CASIPLLGQGGSSYNEQFF.